The entry below describes one T cell receptor beta chain. Its specificity is not known. A much larger clone is a single base away; this may be a read error. These data originate in a study of tumor and adjacent non-tumor tissue in lung cancer. Looking at the study overall: Samples averaged about 4.3 million productive TCRbeta reads each. General observations from the study: Tumor TCR diversity, when higher, was linked to shorter survival.

Three rounds of nested PCR, following a modified ARM-PCR protocol, produced the TCRbeta library. In TCRdb, the multiplex PCR reads were re-called with MiXCR into one record per CDR3 protein. Here the sample spans 60,000 to 80,000 distinct CDR3 sequences, roughly 75% being singletons. This sample's RNA came from whole unsorted tissue. The normal lung tissue was taken more than 3 cm from the tumor edge. Chemotherapy-naive patients with new lung cancer underwent thoracic surgery in China, August–November 2014. The receptor was isolated from a woman in her fifties or sixties with non-small cell lung cancer. Sequencing used distant non-tumor lung tissue.

The CDR3 loop is CNARTSGRANEQFF. CDR3 nucleotide sequence: TGCAATGCTAGAACTAGCGGGAGGGCCAATGAGCAGTTCTTC. V and J are TRBV20-1 and TRBJ2-1, with 13 bases fitting TRBD2. CDR1 and CDR2 (germline): DFQATT, SNEGSKA (reference sequence). CDR3 size: 14 residues.